Listed here are 22 T cell receptor beta chains from one sample, sequenced in a study of Ad26.COV2.S vaccination and SARS-CoV-2 variants. The treatment: 19 received Ad26.COV2.S at low or high dose, single or two shots; about 5 received placebo; per-sample allocation not given. Collection of samples fell on day 63 after the first vaccine or placebo injection. Sequencing used immunoSEQ multiplex PCR; TCRdb keeps in-frame clones, though not all of them. The table shows around 320,000 clones, with around 86% occurring only once. The sequencing used peripheral blood, collected in a trial of Ad26.COV2.S vaccine versus placebo. These TCRs come from a person aged 18 to 59 who received the Ad26.COV2.S COVID-19 vaccine or a placebo.

This sequence joins TRBV18 and TRBJ1-2; a weak D match, TRBD1 (5 bases). V lost 3 bases to trimming and J lost 4 bases, with 15 bases between them. CDR1 KGHSH and CDR2 LQKENI come from the germline V gene. This CDR3 is built from 15 residues. The chain's CDR3 is CASSPRGEEGYGYTF. The CDR3 DNA reads TGTGCCAGCTCACCGAGAGGGGAGGAAGGCTATGGCTACACCTTC.

This rearrangement joins TRBV3-1 (or the pseudogene TRBV3-2) to TRBJ1-6; weak D call: TRBD1 (6 bases). Trimming took 4 bases from V and 10 from J, leaving 14 bases between them. Per germline, CDR1 LGHDT and CDR2 YNNKEL (reference sequence). CDR3 length: 14 amino acids. Here the CDR3 DNA reads TGTGCCAGCAGCCCCGCGACAGGCGGCTCACCCCTCCACTTT. This codes for CASSPATGGSPLHF.

This sequence joins TRBV7-3 and TRBJ1-1, with D possibly matching TRBD1 (5 bases). V was cut by 5 bases and J by 3 bases, with 10 bases left in between. Germline values: CDR1 SGHTA, CDR2 FQGTGA. CDR3 length: 13 residues. The chain's CDR3 is CASSPTGYTEAFF. The DNA for the CDR3 is TGTGCCAGCAGCCCCACAGGTTACACTGAAGCTTTCTTT.

The chain couples TRBV3-1 (or the pseudogene TRBV3-2) to TRBJ1-2; the D gene is possibly TRBD1 (6 bases). In germline, CDR1 is LGHDT, CDR2 YNNKEL (reference sequence). The CDR3 totals 15 residues. V lost 5 bases, J lost 4 bases, and 17 bases lay in between. The CDR3 is CASSASPGHPYGYTF. As DNA, the CDR3 is TGTGCCAGCAGCGCGTCCCCGGGACACCCCTATGGCTACACCTTC.

The genes are TRBV28 and TRBJ1-1; weak D call: TRBD1 (6 bases). CDR3 length: 14 amino acids. V lost 7 bases and J 5 bases, leaving 17 bases between the germline ends. Germline V gene data show CDR1 as MDHEN and CDR2 as SYDVKM. This CDR3 reads CASISGGPETEAFF. In DNA, the CDR3 is TGTGCCAGCATTTCCGGGGGCCCGGAGACTGAAGCTTTCTTT.

The V and J genes are TRBV29-1 and TRBJ2-3, with D possibly being TRBD1 (6 bases). Germline CDR1 reads SQVTM; CDR2 reads ANQGSEA. The CDR3 runs 14 residues. Trimming pared 7 bases from V and 4 bases from J, leaving 18 bases between. CDR3 coding DNA: TGCAGCGCCCGACAGGTCAACCCTCCAGATACGCAGTATTTT. Translated: CSARQVNPPDTQYF.

This sequence joins TRBV12-2 and TRBJ2-3. TRBV12-2 is tagged as a pseudogene. The CDR3 sequence is 17 residues long. In DNA, the CDR3 is TGTGCAAGTCGCTTAGCGGACCCGGGACCAGGAACAGATACGCAGTATTTT. It specifies CASRLADPGPGTDTQYF.

The genes are TRBV12-3 or TRBV12-4 and TRBJ2-2; perhaps TRBD1 as D (5 bases). The V and J ends lost 5 bases and 7 bases respectively, with 11 bases between them. This CDR3 is built from 13 residues. CDR3 nucleotide sequence: TGTGCCAGCAGTACAGGCCCCTTCGGGGAGCTGTTTTTT. Encoded protein: CASSTGPFGELFF.

The chain recombines TRBV21-1 with TRBJ2-7. TRBV21-1 is a pseudogene segment. This CDR3 is built from 14 residues. CDR3 residues: CASSKRWISYEQYF. For the CDR3, the DNA is TGTGCCAGCAGCAAAAGATGGATCTCCTACGAGCAGTACTTC.

The chain combines TRBV11-3 with TRBJ1-6; D perhaps matches TRBD1 (5 bases). This CDR3 has 14 amino acids. Germline CDR1 and CDR2: SGHNT and YENEEA. Trimming left V 1 base short and J 4 bases short, with 5 bases between. The CDR3 here is CASSLGGYNSPLHF. The CDR3 nucleotides are TGTGCCAGCAGCTTAGGGGGGTATAATTCACCCCTCCACTTT.

V usage is TRBV19 and J usage is TRBJ1-4, with D possibly being TRBD1 (5 bases). Germline V gives CDR1 LNHDA, CDR2 SQIVND (reference sequence). The CDR3 is 15 amino acids. V lost 5 bases and J lost 5, with 15 bases in between. CDR3 in DNA: TGTGCCAGTAGTGGAAGCACTGGGGGAAATGAAAAACTGTTTTTT. Encoded protein: CASSGSTGGNEKLFF.

This chain connects TRBV6-5 to TRBJ1-2; weak D call: TRBD1 (5 bases). CDR1 is MNHEY, CDR2 SVGAGI, per germline. V was pared by 5 bases and J by 1 base, with 14 bases between. CDR3 length equals 15 residues. The CDR3 DNA sequence: TGTGCCAGCAGTAAGGACCATCAGGGTAACTATGGCTACACCTTC. Residues: CASSKDHQGNYGYTF.

The chain couples TRBV19 to TRBJ2-7, with D possibly matching TRBD2 (5 bases). This CDR3 is built from 14 residues. Trimming left V 2 bases short and J 3 bases short, with 11 bases between. Germline V gene data show CDR1 as LNHDA and CDR2 as SQIVND (reference sequence). CDR3 protein: CASSIRGAGYEQYF. Here the CDR3 DNA reads TGTGCCAGTAGTATACGCGGTGCGGGCTACGAGCAGTACTTC.

This clone was seen only once. The chain has TRBV7-3 and TRBJ2-3, with D perhaps TRBD2 (5 bases). Germline lookup yields CDR1 SGHTA and CDR2 FQGTGA. This CDR3 region has 18 residues. Trimming took 1 base from V and 1 from J, leaving 18 bases between them. This CDR3 is CASSLKAGSDLGTDTQYF. CDR3 nucleotides: TGTGCCAGCAGCTTAAAGGCCGGTAGCGATTTGGGCACAGATACGCAGTATTTT.

The V gene is TRBV11-2, the J gene TRBJ1-1; D might be TRBD1 (6 bases). Trimming took 0 bases from V and 1 from J, leaving 6 bases between them. In germline, CDR1 is SGHAT, CDR2 FQNNGV. The CDR3 covers 14 residues. The CDR3 DNA is TGTGCCAGCAGCTTAGACAGGGGGAACACTGAAGCTTTCTTT. Translated: CASSLDRGNTEAFF.

This chain joins TRBV12-3 or TRBV12-4 and TRBJ2-2; D may be TRBD2 (5 bases). The CDR3 totals 12 residues. The V end was cut by 6 bases, the J end by 6 bases, with 8 bases between. The CDR3 here is CASRLGSGELFF. The CDR3 DNA follows: TGTGCCAGCAGACTAGGGTCCGGGGAGCTGTTTTTT.

The chain combines TRBV19 with TRBJ2-5; 7 bases align to TRBD1. Per the germline V gene, CDR1 is LNHDA and CDR2 is SQIVND (reference sequence). The CDR3 is 13 residues long. The junction had 14 bases not matched to a gene; V was cut back by 8 bases and J by 11 bases. The CDR3 nucleotides are TGTGCCAGTTCACGGACAGGACCTAGGAATCAGTACTTC. Amino acid sequence: CASSRTGPRNQYF.

The chain joins TRBV12-3 or TRBV12-4 to TRBJ1-2; 7 bases align to TRBD1. This CDR3 has 12 residues. V lost 5 bases and J lost 8; bases outside the gene matches: 5. CDR3 residues: CASSLDRVGYTF. The CDR3 coding sequence is TGTGCCAGCAGTCTCGACAGGGTGGGCTACACCTTC.

This chain uses TRBV19 with TRBJ1-6; 8 bases agree with TRBD1. Germline V lookup: CDR1 LNHDA, CDR2 SQIVND (reference sequence). The CDR3 loop spans 15 amino acids. The J segment lost 8 bases and the V segment lost 4 bases, leaving 7 bases of the junction unmatched. The DNA for the CDR3 is TGTGCCAGTAGTACAAGGACAGGGAGTCATTCACCCCTCCACTTT. Its translation is CASSTRTGSHSPLHF.

This chain connects TRBV5-1 to TRBJ2-7, with 8 bases identical to TRBD2. Germline CDR1 reads SGHRS; CDR2 reads YFSETQ. J was trimmed by 0 bases and V by 4 bases; bases with no gene match: 6. The CDR3 has 15 amino acids. For the CDR3, the DNA is TGCGCCAGCAGCCCCGCTACTAGCGGCTCCTACGAGCAGTACTTC. It encodes CASSPATSGSYEQYF.

The gene calls are TRBV27 and TRBJ1-2, with 7 nucleotides matching TRBD1. V trimming: 6 bases; J trimming: 4 bases; junction bases outside the gene matches: 11. The CDR3 is made up of 15 amino acids. Germline CDR1 and CDR2: MNHEY and SMNVEV (reference sequence). The CDR3 DNA reads as TGTGCCAGCAGAACGACAGGGAGAAGACGCTATGGCTACACCTTC. Translation: CASRTTGRRRYGYTF.

V and J are TRBV5-1 and TRBJ2-5; 11 bases fit TRBD1. This CDR3 is built from 14 residues. V was clipped by 4 bases and J by 5 bases; unmatched bases: 4. Germline V CDR1 and CDR2: SGHRS, YFSETQ. The CDR3 sequence: CASSRDRGSETQYF. The DNA for the CDR3 is TGCGCCAGCAGCCGGGACAGGGGGTCGGAGACCCAGTACTTC.